This paragraph reports one T cell receptor beta chain. What it recognizes is unknown. The CDR3 extends over 14 amino acids. The germline CDR1 and CDR2 sequences are SEHNR and FQNEAQ (reference sequence). TCR beta cDNA was generated via 5'RACE template switching incorporating UMIs. No DNA is given; TCRdb re-called the 5' RACE reads and lists each CDR3 protein once. Its table records 200,000 to 300,000 distinct CDR3 sequences. The data belong to a study of T cells expressing NK-cell markers. Study information: Repertoires of TCR beta were obtained from T cells sorted as CD3+CD56+NKG2C+, CD3+CD56+NKG2C- and CD3+CD56-NKG2C+. Study results and limitations: Unclear, still, was the HCMV specificity of the expanded NKG2C+ T cell clones.

Sequencing used blood T cells: a sorted CD56 or NKG2C T cell subset, CD4+ or CD8+ T cells, or bulk PBMC T cells (not recorded which). This TCR was sampled from a woman between 18 and 69 years old in good health. The chain has TRBV7-9 and TRBJ2-1. The chain's CDR3 is CASSLSSSYNEQFF.